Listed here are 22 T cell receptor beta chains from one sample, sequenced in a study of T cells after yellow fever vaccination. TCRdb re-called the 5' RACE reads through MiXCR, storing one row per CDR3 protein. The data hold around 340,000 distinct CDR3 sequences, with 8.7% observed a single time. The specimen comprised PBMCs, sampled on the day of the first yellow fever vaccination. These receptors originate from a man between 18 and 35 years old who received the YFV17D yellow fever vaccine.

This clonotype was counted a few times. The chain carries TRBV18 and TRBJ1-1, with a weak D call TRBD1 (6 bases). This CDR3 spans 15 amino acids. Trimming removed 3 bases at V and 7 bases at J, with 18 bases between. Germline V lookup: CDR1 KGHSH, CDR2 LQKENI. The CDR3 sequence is CASSPLTAGGGEAFF. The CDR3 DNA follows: TGTGCCAGCTCACCTCTGACAGCGGGGGGCGGTGAAGCTTTCTTT.

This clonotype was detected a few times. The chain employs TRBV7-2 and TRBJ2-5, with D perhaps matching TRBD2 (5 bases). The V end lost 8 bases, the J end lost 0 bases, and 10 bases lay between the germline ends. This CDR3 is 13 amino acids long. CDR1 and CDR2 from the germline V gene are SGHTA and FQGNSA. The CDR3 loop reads CASVRGYQETQYF. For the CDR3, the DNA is TGTGCCAGCGTCCGCGGGTACCAAGAGACCCAGTACTTC.

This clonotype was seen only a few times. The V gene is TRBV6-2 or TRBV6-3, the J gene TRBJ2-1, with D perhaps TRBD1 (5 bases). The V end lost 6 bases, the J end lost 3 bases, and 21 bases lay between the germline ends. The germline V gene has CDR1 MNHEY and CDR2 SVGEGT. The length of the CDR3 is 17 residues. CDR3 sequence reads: CASSDKYGHNLYNEQFF. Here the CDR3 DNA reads TGTGCCAGCAGCGACAAATATGGACACAATCTCTACAATGAGCAGTTCTTC.

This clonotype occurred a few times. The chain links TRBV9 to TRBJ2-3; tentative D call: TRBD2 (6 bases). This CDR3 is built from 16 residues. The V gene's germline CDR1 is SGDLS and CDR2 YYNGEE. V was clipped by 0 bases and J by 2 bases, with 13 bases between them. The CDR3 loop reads CASSVAGGDVTDTQYF. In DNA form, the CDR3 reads TGTGCCAGCAGCGTAGCAGGCGGGGACGTCACAGATACGCAGTATTTT.

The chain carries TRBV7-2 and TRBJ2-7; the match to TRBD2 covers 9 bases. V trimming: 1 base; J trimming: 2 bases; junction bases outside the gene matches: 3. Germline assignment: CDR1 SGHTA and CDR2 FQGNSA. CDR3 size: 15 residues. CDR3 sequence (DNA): TGTGCCAGCAGCTTAGTAGCGGGGGCCCCCTACGAGCAGTACGTC. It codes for CASSLVAGAPYEQYV.

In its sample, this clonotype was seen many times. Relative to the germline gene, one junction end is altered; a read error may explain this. The CDR3 reads CASSSGTLTGELFF. As DNA, the CDR3 is TGTGCTAGCAGCTCCGGGACCCTCACCGGGGAGCTGTTTTTT. J is TRBJ2-2 and V is TRBV7-7; D possibly matches TRBD1 or TRBD2 (5 bases each). There are 14 residues in the CDR3. CDR1 SSHAT and CDR2 FNYEAQ come from the germline V gene (reference sequence). The full variable domain, rest sourced from reference TRBV7-7 and TRBJ2-2, is GAGVSQSPRYKVTKRGQDVTLRCDPISSHATLYWYQQALGQGPEFLTYFNYEAQPDKSGLPSDRFSAERPEGSISTLTIQRTEQRDSAMYRCASSSGTLTGELFFGEGSRLTVL.

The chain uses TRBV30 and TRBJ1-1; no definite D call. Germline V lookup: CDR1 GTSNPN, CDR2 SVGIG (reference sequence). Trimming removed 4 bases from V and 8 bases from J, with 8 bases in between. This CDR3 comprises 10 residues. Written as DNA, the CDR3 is TGTGCCTGGAATCCTGGGGAAGCTTTCTTT. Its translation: CAWNPGEAFF.

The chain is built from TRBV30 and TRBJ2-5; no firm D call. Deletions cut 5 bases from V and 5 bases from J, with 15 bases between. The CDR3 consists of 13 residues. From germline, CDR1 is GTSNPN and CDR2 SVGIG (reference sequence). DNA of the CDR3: TGTGCCTGGGCGACCGGGCTATACGAGACCCAGTACTTC. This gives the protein CAWATGLYETQYF.

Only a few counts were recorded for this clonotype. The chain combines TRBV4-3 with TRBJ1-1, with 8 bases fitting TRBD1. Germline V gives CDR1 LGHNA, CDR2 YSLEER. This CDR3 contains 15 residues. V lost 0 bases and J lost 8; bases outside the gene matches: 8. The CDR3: CASSQDRWQGAEAFF. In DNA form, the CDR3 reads TGCGCCAGCAGCCAAGATCGATGGCAGGGGGCGGAAGCTTTCTTT.

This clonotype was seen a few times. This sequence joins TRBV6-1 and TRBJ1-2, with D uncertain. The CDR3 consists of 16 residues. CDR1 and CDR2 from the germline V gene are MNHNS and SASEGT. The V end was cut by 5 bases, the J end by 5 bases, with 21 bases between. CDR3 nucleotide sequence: TGTGCCAGCAGTCCTGGTCCTCCCTCCCTAGGATATGGCTACACCTTC. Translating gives CASSPGPPSLGYGYTF.

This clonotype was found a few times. The CDR3 DNA sequence: TGTGCCAGCAGCTTAGGAGGACGGTATAATTCACCCCTCCACTTT. Protein: CASSLGGRYNSPLHF. The chain carries TRBV7-9 and TRBJ1-6; D ambiguous. V was cut by 1 base and J by 4 bases, with 8 bases left in between. This CDR3 is built from 15 residues. Germline CDR1 SEHNR, CDR2 FQNEAQ (reference sequence).

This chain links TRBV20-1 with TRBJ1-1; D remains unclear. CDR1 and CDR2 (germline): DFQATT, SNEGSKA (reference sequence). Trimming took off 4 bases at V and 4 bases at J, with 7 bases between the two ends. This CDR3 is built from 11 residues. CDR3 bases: TGCAGTGCTAAGGGTGGCACTGAAGCTTTCTTT. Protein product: CSAKGGTEAFF.

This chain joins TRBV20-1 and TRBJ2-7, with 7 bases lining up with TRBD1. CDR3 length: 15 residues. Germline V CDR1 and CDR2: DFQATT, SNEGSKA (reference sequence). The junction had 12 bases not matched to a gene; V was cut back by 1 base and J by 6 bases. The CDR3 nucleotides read TGCAGTGCTAGAGCCCCGACAGGGTCGGGTTCCGAGCAGTACTTC. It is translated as CSARAPTGSGSEQYF.

The CDR3 DNA sequence: TGCGCCAGCAGCCGGGGACTAGCGGGGAGCTCCTACAATGAGCAGTTCTTC. It translates to CASSRGLAGSSYNEQFF. The chain combines TRBV5-1 with TRBJ2-1; 13 nucleotides match TRBD2. The CDR3 extends over 17 amino acids. V trimming: 4 bases; J trimming: 0 bases; junction bases outside the gene matches: 4. Germline V gene lookup returns CDR1 SGHRS and CDR2 YFSETQ.

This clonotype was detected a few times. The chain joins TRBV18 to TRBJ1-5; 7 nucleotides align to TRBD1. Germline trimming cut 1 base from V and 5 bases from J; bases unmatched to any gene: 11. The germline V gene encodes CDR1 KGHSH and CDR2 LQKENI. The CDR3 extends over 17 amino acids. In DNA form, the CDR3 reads TGTGCCAGCTCACCACAGTCAGGGGGAGCGGGGGATCAGCCCCAGCATTTT. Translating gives CASSPQSGGAGDQPQHF.

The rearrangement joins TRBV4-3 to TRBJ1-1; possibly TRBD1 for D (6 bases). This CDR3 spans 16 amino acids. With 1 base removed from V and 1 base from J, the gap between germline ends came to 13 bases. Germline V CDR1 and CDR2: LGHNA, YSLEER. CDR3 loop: CASSQVRGDRNTEAFF. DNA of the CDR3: TGCGCCAGCAGCCAAGTCAGGGGCGACCGGAACACTGAAGCTTTCTTT.

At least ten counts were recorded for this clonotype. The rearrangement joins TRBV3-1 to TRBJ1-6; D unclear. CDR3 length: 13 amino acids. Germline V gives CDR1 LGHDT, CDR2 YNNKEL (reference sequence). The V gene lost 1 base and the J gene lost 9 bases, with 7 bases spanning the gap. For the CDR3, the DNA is TGTGCCAGCAGCCAAGGAGAGTTTTCACCCCTCCACTTT. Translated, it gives CASSQGEFSPLHF.

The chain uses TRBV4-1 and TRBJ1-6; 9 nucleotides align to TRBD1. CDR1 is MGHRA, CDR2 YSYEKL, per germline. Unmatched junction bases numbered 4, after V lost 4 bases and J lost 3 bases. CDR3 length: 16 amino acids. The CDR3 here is CASSLRDRDYNSPLHF. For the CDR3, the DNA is TGCGCCAGCAGCCTTCGGGACAGGGACTATAATTCACCCCTCCACTTT.

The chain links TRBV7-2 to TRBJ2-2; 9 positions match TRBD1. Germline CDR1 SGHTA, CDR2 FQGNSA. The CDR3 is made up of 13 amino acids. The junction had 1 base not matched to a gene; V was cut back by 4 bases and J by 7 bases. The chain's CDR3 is CASSWGQGGELFF. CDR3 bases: TGTGCCAGCAGCTGGGGACAGGGCGGGGAGCTGTTTTTT.

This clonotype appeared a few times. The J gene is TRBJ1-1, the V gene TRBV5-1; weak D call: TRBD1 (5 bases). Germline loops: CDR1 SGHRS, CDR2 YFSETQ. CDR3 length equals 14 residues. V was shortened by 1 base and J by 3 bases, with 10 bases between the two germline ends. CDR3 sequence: CASSLPGRHTEAFF. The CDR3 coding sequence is TGCGCCAGCAGCTTGCCAGGGAGGCACACTGAAGCTTTCTTT.

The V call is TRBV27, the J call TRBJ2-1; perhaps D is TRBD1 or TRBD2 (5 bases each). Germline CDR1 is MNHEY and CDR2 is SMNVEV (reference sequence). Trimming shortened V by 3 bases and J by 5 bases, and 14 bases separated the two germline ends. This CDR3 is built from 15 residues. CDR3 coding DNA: TGTGCCAGCAGTTTTTCGGCAGTGGGACACAATGAGCAGTTCTTC. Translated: CASSFSAVGHNEQFF.

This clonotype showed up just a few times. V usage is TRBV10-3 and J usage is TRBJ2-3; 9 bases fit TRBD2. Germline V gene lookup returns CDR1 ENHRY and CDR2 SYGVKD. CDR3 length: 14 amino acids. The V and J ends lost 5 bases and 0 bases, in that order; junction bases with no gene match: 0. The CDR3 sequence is CAISLAGSTDTQYF. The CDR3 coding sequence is TGTGCCATCAGTCTAGCGGGGAGCACAGATACGCAGTATTTT.